This T cell receptor beta chain was recovered during a study of blood T cell repertoires in COVID-19. This clone was seen only a few times. The V and J ends lost 3 bases and 8 bases, in that order; junction bases with no gene match: 6. CDR3 length equals 14 residues. Germline V gene sequence: CDR1 MNHEY, CDR2 SMNVEV (reference sequence). Authors' processing steps: Reference gene primers were amplified, and this amplification served to estimate nucleated cell counts. Method: immunoSEQ multiplex PCR; TCRdb's copy keeps in-frame clones and lacks some. V and J calls and clone size come straight from that table; D and trimming were deduced from the DNA. The sample shows hundreds of thousands of clones, 70% to 90% of them seen only once.

Sample: PBMCs or T cells enriched from blood (not recorded which). The chain recombines TRBV27 with TRBJ1-5; 8 bases align to TRBD1. This receptor was taken from a woman under 30 with acute COVID-19. CDR3 residues: CASSFQGARKPQHF. CDR3 nucleotide sequence: TGTGCCAGCAGTTTTCAGGGGGCGCGTAAGCCCCAGCATTTT.